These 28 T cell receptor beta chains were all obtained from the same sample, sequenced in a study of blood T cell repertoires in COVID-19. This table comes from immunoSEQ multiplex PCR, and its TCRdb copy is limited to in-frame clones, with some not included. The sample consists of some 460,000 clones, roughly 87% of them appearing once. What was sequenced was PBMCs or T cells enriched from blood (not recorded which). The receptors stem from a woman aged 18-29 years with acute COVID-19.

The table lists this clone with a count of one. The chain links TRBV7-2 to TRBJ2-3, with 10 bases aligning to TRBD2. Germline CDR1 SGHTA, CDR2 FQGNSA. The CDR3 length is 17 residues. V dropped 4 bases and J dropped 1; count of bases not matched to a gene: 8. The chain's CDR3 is CASSYKSSGRGTDTQYF. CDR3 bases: TGTGCCAGCAGCTACAAGTCTAGCGGGAGAGGCACAGATACGCAGTATTTT. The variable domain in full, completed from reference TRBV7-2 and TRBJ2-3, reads GAGVSQSPSNKVTEKGKDVELRCDPISGHTALYWYRQSLGQGLEFLIYFQGNSAPDKSGLPSDRFSAERTGGSVSTLTIQRTQQEDSAVYLCASSYKSSGRGTDTQYFGPGTRLTVL.

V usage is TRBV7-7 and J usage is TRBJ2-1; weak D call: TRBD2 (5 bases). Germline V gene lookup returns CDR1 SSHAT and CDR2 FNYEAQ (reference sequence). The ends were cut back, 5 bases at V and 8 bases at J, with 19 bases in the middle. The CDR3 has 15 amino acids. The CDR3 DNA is TGTGCCAGCAGCCGAAATCGGGGAGAAGTATATGAGCAGTTCTTC. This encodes CASSRNRGEVYEQFF. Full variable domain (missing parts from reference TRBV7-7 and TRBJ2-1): GAGVSQSPRYKVTKRGQDVTLRCDPISSHATLYWYQQALGQGPEFLTYFNYEAQPDKSGLPSDRFSAERPEGSISTLTIQRTEQRDSAMYRCASSRNRGEVYEQFFGPGTRLTVL.

CDR3 DNA: TGTGCCAGCAGCTTCAAACAAACAGGGTGGAGTTCACCCCTCCACTTT. The encoded protein is CASSFKQTGWSSPLHF. The chain combines TRBV13 with TRBJ1-6; maybe TRBD1 (6 bases). The V and J ends lost 3 bases and 9 bases respectively, with 18 bases between them. The CDR3 runs to 16 residues. Germline V gene sequence: CDR1 PRHDT, CDR2 FYEKMQ (reference sequence).

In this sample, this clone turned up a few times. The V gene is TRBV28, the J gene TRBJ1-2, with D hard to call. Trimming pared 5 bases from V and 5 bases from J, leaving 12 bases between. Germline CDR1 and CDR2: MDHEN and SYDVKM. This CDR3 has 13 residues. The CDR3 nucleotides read TGTGCCAGCAGTCCCCCGGAGAGGTATGGCTACACCTTC. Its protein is CASSPPERYGYTF.

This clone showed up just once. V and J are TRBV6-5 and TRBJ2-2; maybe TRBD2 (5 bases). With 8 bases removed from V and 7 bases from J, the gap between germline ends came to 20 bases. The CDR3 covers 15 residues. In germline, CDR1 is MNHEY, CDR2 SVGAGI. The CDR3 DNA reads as TGTGCCAGCGAAAGCCAGCAGCGGTTTGGCGGGGAGCTGTTTTTT. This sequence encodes CASESQQRFGGELFF.

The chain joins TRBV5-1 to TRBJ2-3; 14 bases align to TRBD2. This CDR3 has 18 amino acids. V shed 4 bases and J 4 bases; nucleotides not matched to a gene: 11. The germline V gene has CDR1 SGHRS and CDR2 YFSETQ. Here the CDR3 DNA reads TGCGCCAGCAGCCAGGGACTAGCGGGAGTAGGTAGGGCAGATACGCAGTATTTT. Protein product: CASSQGLAGVGRADTQYF.

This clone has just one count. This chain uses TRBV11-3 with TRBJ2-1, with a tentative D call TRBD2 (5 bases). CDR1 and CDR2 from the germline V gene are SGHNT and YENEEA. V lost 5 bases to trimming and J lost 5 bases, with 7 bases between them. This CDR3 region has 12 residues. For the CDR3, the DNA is TGTGCCAGCAGCAAACTAGACAATGAGCAGTTCTTC. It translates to CASSKLDNEQFF.

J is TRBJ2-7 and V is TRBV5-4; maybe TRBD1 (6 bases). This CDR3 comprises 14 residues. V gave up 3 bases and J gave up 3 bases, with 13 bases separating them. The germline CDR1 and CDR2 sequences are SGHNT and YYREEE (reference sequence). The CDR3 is CASSSPGQHYEQYF. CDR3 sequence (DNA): TGTGCCAGCAGCTCGCCTGGACAGCACTACGAGCAGTACTTC.

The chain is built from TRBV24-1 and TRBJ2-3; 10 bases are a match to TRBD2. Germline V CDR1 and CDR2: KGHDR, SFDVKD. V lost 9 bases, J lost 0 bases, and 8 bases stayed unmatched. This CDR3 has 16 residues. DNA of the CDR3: TGTGCCACCTCTCTAGCGGGAGCCGCTAGCACAGATACGCAGTATTTT. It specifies CATSLAGAASTDTQYF.

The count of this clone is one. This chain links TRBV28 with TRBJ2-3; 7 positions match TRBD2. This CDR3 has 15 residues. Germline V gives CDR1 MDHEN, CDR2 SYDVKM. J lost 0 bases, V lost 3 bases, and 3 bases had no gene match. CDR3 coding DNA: TGTGCCAGCAGTTTTGGGGGAGGGAGCACAGATACGCAGTATTTT. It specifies CASSFGGGSTDTQYF.

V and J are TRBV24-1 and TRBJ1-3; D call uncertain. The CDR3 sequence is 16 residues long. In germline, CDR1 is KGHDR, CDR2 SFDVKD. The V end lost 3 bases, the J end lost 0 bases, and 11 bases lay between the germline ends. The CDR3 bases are TGTGCCACCAGTGATACCGGACGGGGCTCTGGAAACACCATATATTTT. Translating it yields CATSDTGRGSGNTIYF.

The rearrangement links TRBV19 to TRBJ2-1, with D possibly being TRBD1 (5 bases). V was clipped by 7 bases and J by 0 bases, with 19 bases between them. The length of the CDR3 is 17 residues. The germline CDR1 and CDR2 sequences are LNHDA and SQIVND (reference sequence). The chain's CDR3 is CASMRWGSPSSYNEQFF. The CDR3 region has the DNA TGTGCCAGTATGAGATGGGGCAGTCCCAGCTCCTACAATGAGCAGTTCTTC.

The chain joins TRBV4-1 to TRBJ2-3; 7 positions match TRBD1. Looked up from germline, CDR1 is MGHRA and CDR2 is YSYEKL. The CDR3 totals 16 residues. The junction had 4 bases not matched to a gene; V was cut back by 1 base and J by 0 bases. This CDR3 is CASSQATGVSTDTQYF. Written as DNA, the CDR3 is TGCGCCAGCAGCCAAGCTACAGGGGTGAGCACAGATACGCAGTATTTT.

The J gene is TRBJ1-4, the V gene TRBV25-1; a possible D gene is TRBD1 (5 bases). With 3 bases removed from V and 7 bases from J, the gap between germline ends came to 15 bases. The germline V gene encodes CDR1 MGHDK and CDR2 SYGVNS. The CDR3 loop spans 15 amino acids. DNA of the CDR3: TGTGCCAGCAGTGATCGGGGGTCGGCGAGTGAAAAACTGTTTTTT. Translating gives CASSDRGSASEKLFF.

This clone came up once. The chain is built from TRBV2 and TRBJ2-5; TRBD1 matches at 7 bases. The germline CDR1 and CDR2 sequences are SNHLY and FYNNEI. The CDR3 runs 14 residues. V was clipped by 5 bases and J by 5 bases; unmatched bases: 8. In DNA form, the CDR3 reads TGTGCCAGCAGTACTTGGGACAGAGCGGAGACCCAGTACTTC. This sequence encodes CASSTWDRAETQYF.

The CDR3 loop is CASSLANSSGANVLTF. The CDR3 region has the DNA TGCGCCAGCAGCTTGGCGAATAGCTCTGGGGCCAACGTCCTGACTTTC. V gene TRBV5-1 combines with J gene TRBJ2-6; no clear D gene. Germline CDR1 reads SGHRS; CDR2 reads YFSETQ. The CDR3 is 16 amino acids. The germline V and J ends were trimmed by 0 bases and 0 bases, with 7 bases remaining between them.

The CDR3 is CASSMQGSGNTIYF. CDR3 coding DNA: TGTGCCAGTAGTATGCAGGGCTCTGGAAACACCATATATTTT. The chain has TRBV19 and TRBJ1-3; D may be TRBD1 (5 bases). This CDR3 has 14 residues. Germline CDR1 reads LNHDA; CDR2 reads SQIVND (reference sequence). Trimming removed 3 bases from V and 0 bases from J, with 6 bases in between.

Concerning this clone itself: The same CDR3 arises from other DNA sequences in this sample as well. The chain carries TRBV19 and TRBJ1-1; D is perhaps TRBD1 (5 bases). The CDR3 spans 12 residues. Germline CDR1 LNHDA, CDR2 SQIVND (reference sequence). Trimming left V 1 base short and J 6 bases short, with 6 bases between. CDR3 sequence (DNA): TGTGCCAGTAGTATAGGGGGCTCTGAAGCTTTCTTT. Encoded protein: CASSIGGSEAFF.

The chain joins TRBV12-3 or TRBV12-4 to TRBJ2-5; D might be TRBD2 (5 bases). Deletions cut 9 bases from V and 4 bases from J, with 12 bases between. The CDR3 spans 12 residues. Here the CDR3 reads CASASGGETQYF. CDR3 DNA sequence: TGTGCCAGTGCGAGTGGAGGAGAGACCCAGTACTTC.

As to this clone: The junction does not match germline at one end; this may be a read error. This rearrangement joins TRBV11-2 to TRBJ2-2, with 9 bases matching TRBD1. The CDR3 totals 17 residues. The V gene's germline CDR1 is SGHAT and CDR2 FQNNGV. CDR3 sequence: CASNLPPGQGNTGELFF. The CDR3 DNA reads TGTGCCAGCAACTTACCCCCGGGACAGGGGAACACCGGGGAGCTGTTTTTT.

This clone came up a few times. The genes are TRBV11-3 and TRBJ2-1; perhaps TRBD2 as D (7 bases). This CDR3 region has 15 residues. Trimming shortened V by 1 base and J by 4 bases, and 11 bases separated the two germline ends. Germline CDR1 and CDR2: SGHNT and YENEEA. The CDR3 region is CASSLGGGAYNEQFF. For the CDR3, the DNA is TGTGCCAGCAGCTTAGGCGGGGGCGCATACAATGAGCAGTTCTTC.

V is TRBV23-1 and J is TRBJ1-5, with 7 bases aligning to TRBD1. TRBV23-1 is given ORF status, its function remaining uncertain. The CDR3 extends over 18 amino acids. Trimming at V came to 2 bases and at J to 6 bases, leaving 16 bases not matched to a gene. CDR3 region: CASSQTQLNGQEGQPQHF. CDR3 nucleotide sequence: TGCGCCAGCAGTCAAACCCAATTAAACGGACAGGAGGGTCAGCCCCAGCATTTT.

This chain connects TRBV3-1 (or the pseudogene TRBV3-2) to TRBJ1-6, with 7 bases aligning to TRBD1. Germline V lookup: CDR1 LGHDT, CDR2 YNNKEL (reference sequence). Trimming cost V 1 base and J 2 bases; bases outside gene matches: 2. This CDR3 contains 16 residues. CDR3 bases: TGTGCCAGCAGCCAAGGGGACAGAACCTATAATTCACCCCTCCACTTT. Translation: CASSQGDRTYNSPLHF.

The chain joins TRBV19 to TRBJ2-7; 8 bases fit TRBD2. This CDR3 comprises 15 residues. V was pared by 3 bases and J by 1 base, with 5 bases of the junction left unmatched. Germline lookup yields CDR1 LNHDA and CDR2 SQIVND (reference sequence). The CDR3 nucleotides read TGTGCCAGTAGTATCTCTGCTAGCGGGTCCTACGAGCAGTACTTC. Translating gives CASSISASGSYEQYF.

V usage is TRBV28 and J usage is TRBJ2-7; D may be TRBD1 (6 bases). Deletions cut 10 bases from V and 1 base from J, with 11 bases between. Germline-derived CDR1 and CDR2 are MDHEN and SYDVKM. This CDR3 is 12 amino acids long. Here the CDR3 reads CATARGSYEQYF. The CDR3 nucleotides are TGTGCCACCGCCAGGGGATCCTACGAGCAGTACTTC.

DNA for the CDR3: TGTGCCAGCAGTGCCTTTCAGGGAATTCTTTACGAGCAGTACTTC. Amino acid sequence: CASSAFQGILYEQYF. This chain links TRBV27 with TRBJ2-7; TRBD1 might be the D (5 bases). Looked up from germline, CDR1 is MNHEY and CDR2 is SMNVEV (reference sequence). Trimming stripped 5 bases from V and 4 bases from J, with 18 bases between. This CDR3 is 15 amino acids long.

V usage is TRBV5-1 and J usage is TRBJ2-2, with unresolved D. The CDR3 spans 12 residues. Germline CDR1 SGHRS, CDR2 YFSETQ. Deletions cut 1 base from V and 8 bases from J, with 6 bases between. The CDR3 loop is CASSLNNGELFF. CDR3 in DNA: TGCGCCAGCAGCTTGAATAATGGGGAGCTGTTTTTT.

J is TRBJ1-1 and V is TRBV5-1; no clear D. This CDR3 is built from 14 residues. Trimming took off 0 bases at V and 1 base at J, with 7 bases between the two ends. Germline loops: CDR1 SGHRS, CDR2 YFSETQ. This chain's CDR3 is CASSLEPGNTEAFF. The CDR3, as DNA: TGCGCCAGCAGCTTGGAGCCAGGGAACACTGAAGCTTTCTTT.